Listed below are T cell receptor beta chains from one sample, sequenced in a study of blood T cell repertoires in COVID-19. Profiling relied on immunoSEQ multiplex PCR, and the TCRdb table lists in-frame clones only, not all of them. Of under 130,000 clones listed, less than 85% are singletons. The specimen was peripheral blood. These receptors came from a man in his 70s with active or convalescent COVID-19. CDR3s include the opening cysteine and the closing phenylalanine or tryptophan. The D gene is left open where the match is weak. Expanded clones get a size class; other rows say once, few or many, or leave the size out.

TRBJ1-2,NA,TRBV7-9,NA,CASSLARAGHGYTF,TGTGCCAGCAGCTTAGCGAGGGCAGGTCATGGCTACACCTTC
TRBJ2-1,NA,TRBV19,NA,CASSTLMRNEQFF,TGTGCCAGTAGTACCCTGATGAGGAATGAGCAGTTCTTC
TRBJ1-6,NA,TRBV29-1,NA,CSVGGETGDSPLHF,TGCAGCGTTGGAGGGGAGACAGGAGATTCACCCCTCCACTTT
TRBJ1-2,NA,TRBV5-8,NA,CASLPRAGNIYGYTF,TGTGCCAGCCTGCCCCGGGCAGGGAATATCTATGGCTACACCTTC
TRBJ2-5,TRBD1,TRBV11-2,once,CASNHRTGIQETQYF,TGTGCCAGCAACCACCGGACAGGGATCCAAGAGACCCAGTACTTC
TRBJ1-2,TRBD1,TRBV7-9,few,CASSPDRGVYGYTF,TGTGCCAGCAGTCCGGACAGGGGGGTCTATGGCTACACCTTC
TRBJ1-1,NA,TRBV6-4,once,CASSDVAGNTEAFF,TGTGCCAGCAGTGACGTGGCAGGGAACACTGAAGCTTTCTTT
TRBJ2-5,NA,TRBV21-1,NA,CASSTPGLAPPVEETQYF,TGTGCCAGCAGCACGCCGGGACTAGCGCCTCCGGTCGAGGAGACCCAGTACTTC
TRBJ1-3,TRBD1,TRBV29-1,NA,CSVNRDRTGNTIYF,TGCAGCGTTAACCGGGACAGGACTGGAAACACCATATATTTT
TRBJ1-4,NA,TRBV5-1,NA,CASSHWDTEEKLFF,TGCGCCAGCAGCCACTGGGACACTGAAGAAAAACTGTTTTTT
TRBJ2-1,TRBD1,TRBV6-5,once,CASGQGTYNEQFF,TGTGCCAGCGGACAGGGGACCTACAATGAGCAGTTCTTC
TRBJ2-1,TRBD2,TRBV5-1,NA,CASSRRLAGVHEQFF,TGCGCCAGCTCCCGGCGCCTAGCGGGAGTACATGAGCAGTTCTTC
TRBJ2-7,NA,TRBV10-2,NA,CASSRADTYEQYF,TGCGCCAGCAGCCGGGCGGACACCTACGAGCAGTACTTC
TRBJ1-4,NA,TRBV15,NA,CATSRDPGNEKLFF,TGTGCCACCAGCAGAGACCCCGGGAACGAAAAACTGTTTTTT
TRBJ2-1,TRBD2,TRBV5-6,once,CASSPGLAGFYNEQFF,TGTGCCAGCAGCCCCGGACTAGCGGGGTTCTACAATGAGCAGTTCTTC
TRBJ2-7,TRBD1,TRBV19,NA,CASSIFGGQGVHEQYF,TGTGCCAGTAGTATCTTCGGGGGACAGGGAGTCCACGAGCAGTACTTC
TRBJ2-7,NA,TRBV2,NA,CASSDMEGLRASYEQYF,TGTGCCAGCAGTGATATGGAGGGGTTGCGGGCCTCCTACGAGCAGTACTTC
TRBJ2-7,TRBD1,TRBV20-1,many,CSASMGTGAYEQYF,TGCAGTGCTAGTATGGGGACAGGGGCCTACGAGCAGTACTTC
TRBJ2-3,NA,TRBV2,NA,CASRGVTDTQYF,TGTGCCAGCAGAGGGGTTACAGATACGCAGTATTTT
TRBJ2-1,TRBD1,TRBV11-1,NA,CASSTGTVNEQFF,TGTGCCAGCAGCACCGGGACAGTGAACGAGCAGTTCTTC
TRBJ2-2,NA,TRBV27,NA,CASSPGSDTGELFF,TGTGCCAGCAGTCCGGGGTCGGACACCGGGGAGCTGTTTTTT
TRBJ2-1,NA,TRBV14,NA,CASSQADYTQFF,TGTGCCAGCAGCCAAGCTGATTACACGCAGTTCTTC
TRBJ2-7,TRBD1,TRBV19,NA,CASSIDRQGAPYEQYF,TGTGCCAGTAGTATAGATCGACAGGGGGCTCCCTACGAGCAGTACTTC